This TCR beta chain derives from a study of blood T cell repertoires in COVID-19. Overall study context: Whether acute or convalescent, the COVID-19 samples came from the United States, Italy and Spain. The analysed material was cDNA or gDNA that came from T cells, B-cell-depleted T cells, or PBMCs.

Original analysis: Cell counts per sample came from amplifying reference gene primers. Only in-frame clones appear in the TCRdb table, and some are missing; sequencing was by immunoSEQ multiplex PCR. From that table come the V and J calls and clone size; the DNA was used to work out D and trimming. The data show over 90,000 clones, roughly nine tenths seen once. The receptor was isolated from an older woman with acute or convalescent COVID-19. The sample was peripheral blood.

CDR3 coding DNA: TGTGCCAGCAGCTTCGGAGGGGCCTACGAGCAGTACTTC. It is translated as CASSFGGAYEQYF. V gene TRBV11-1 combines with J gene TRBJ2-7, with a tentative D call TRBD2 (6 bases). The germline gives CDR1 SGHAT, CDR2 FQDESV (reference sequence). Trimming removed 3 bases from V and 2 bases from J, with 8 bases in between. There are 13 residues in the CDR3.